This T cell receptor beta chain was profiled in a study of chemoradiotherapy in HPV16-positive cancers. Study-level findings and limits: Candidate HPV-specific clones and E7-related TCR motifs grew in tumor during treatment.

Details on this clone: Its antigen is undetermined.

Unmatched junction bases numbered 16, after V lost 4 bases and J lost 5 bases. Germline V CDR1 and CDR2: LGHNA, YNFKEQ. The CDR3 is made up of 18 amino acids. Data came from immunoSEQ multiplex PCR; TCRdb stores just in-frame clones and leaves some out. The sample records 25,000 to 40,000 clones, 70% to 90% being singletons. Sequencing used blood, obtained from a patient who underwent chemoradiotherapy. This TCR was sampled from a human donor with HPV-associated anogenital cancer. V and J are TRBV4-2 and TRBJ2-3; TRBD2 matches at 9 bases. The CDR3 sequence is CASSPRITSSGAGDTQYF. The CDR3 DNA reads TGTGCCAGCAGCCCCAGGATTACGTCTAGCGGGGCGGGAGATACGCAGTATTTT.